These 6 T cell receptor beta chains were all obtained from the same sample, sequenced in a study of blood T cell repertoires in COVID-19 (dated by TCRdb to between 2020 and 2021). The method was the immunoSEQ multiplex PCR assay. TCRdb retrieved this table from immuneACCESS and kept in-frame rearrangements only. Not all clones are present; in checked studies, unresolved V genes account for under half, and no reason is known for the remainder. This sample gives 100,000 to 150,000 clones in total; about 88% of them show up just once. The ten top clones hold roughly 1.2% of the sample. The source material was peripheral blood. All receptors come from a woman aged 80 or over with acute or convalescent COVID-19.

The chain carries TRBV4-2 and TRBJ1-2, with 8 positions matching TRBD1. Germline CDR1 LGHNA, CDR2 YNFKEQ. The CDR3 contains 14 residues. With V trimmed by 4 bases and J by 7 bases, 8 bases remained unmatched. CDR3 amino acids: CASSREQGALGYTF. CDR3 DNA sequence: TGTGCCAGCAGCCGGGAGCAGGGGGCGCTTGGCTACACCTTC.

This clone was seen just once. The chain couples TRBV10-3 to TRBJ1-2; 8 positions agree with TRBD1. The CDR3 loop spans 13 amino acids. Germline V gene data show CDR1 as ENHRY and CDR2 as SYGVKD. V was clipped by 10 bases and J by 2 bases; unmatched bases: 6. CDR3 amino acids: CATQGATNYGYTF. In DNA, the CDR3 is TGTGCCACCCAGGGGGCTACAAACTATGGCTACACCTTC.

J is TRBJ2-2 and V is TRBV6-5; no firm D call. CDR1 is MNHEY and CDR2 is SVGAGI in the germline V gene. The CDR3 totals 11 residues. V was shortened by 6 bases and J by 4 bases, with 3 bases between the two germline ends. The CDR3 bases are TGTGCCAGCAGCCGCACCGGGGAGCTGTTTTTT. Encoded protein: CASSRTGELFF.

The chain joins TRBV5-1 to TRBJ2-3, with 13 bases lining up with TRBD2. The CDR3 is 15 residues long. The germline CDR1 and CDR2 sequences are SGHRS and YFSETQ. The J segment lost 5 bases and the V segment lost 3 bases, leaving 3 bases of the junction unmatched. CDR3 sequence reads: CASSWTSGGGDTQYF. The DNA of the CDR3 is TGCGCCAGCAGCTGGACTAGCGGGGGCGGAGATACGCAGTATTTT.

The V gene is TRBV2, the J gene TRBJ1-5; 8 nucleotides line up with TRBD1. J lost 1 base, V lost 8 bases, and 7 bases had no gene match. The length of the CDR3 is 15 residues. Per the germline V gene, CDR1 is SNHLY and CDR2 is FYNNEI. CDR3 sequence reads: CASGGGQASNQPQHF. The CDR3 nucleotides read TGTGCCAGCGGGGGGGGACAGGCGAGCAATCAGCCCCAGCATTTT.

The rearrangement links TRBV5-1 to TRBJ2-1, with 10 bases lining up with TRBD2. V dropped 4 bases and J dropped 2; count of bases not matched to a gene: 3. CDR3 length: 15 amino acids. CDR1 SGHRS and CDR2 YFSETQ come from the germline V gene. The CDR3 spells CASSAGLAAYNEQFF. CDR3 nucleotide sequence: TGCGCCAGCAGCGCCGGACTAGCGGCCTACAATGAGCAGTTCTTC.